This record concerns one T cell receptor (beta chain) sequence. Which antigen it targets is not known. No qualities accompany the bases; no much larger clone lies one base away. TCRbeta CDR3 regions were amplified from genomic DNA by means of the immunoSEQ Assay, a bias-controlled multiplex PCR. The paper's processing steps were these. The number of nucleated cells in each sample was estimated from the amplification of reference gene primers within the assay. To quantify the absolute abundance of each unique TCRbeta CDR3 rearrangement, sequence reads were collapsed and filtered. For each sample, productive Simpson clonality was calculated as the square root of Simpson's diversity index over productive rearrangements. The table was pulled from immuneACCESS by TCRdb, which kept in-frame rearrangements only. Such tables lose some clones; where checked, under half of the loss comes from unresolved V genes, and the rest has no known cause. V, J and clone size are those of that table, while D and trimming were read from the DNA. This sample is represented by about 98,000 clones; over 75% of them were singletons. Of the sample, around a tenth is held by the ten largest clones.

Its CDR3 holds 14 amino acids, cysteine through phenylalanine. CDR3 DNA is the only sequence kept; it has 42 bases, read in frame from the first base. CDR1 and CDR2 are read off the germline V gene as SGHRS and YFSETQ. After removal of 5 bases from V and 5 bases from J, the junction retains 5 bases not matched to a gene. Collaborating institutions collected whole blood in K2EDTA tubes following their own protocols. For TCRbeta analysis, collaborators shipped samples as frozen whole blood, isolated PBMCs, or DNA extracted from either of those sample types. These data come from a study of blood T cell repertoires in COVID-19 (dated by TCRdb to the early 2020s). For the wider study: Collaborator samples came from the United States, Italy and Spain and covered acute and convalescent phases of COVID-19. Samples came from the ongoing ImmuneRACE study (first 160 participants) plus 1,254 subjects from 6 global collaborators. A freely available public database, intended as a resource for researchers studying the immune response to SARS-CoV-2, is where the repertoires were released. Deeply sampled blood TCRbeta repertoires from subjects exposed to, actively infected with, or recovered from COVID-19 were included in the dataset. The prospective study material was composed of cDNA or gDNA derived from T cells, B-cell-depleted T cells, or PBMCs. Where HLA class I and class II types were available, the types were taken from metadata supplied by the sample provider, not from assay-based typing. Sample metadata almost always included a de-identified subject ID, COVID-19 status, age in years and sex.

What the authors observed across the whole study: Clinical and demographic metadata were provided uncurated, with the amount varying by source and participant.

This TCR was recovered from an elderly woman with acute or convalescent COVID-19. The sequence is built from TRBV5-1 and TRBJ2-2, with TRBD2 identical over 8 junction bases. The sample was peripheral blood. The CDR3 in this case is CASRQRGLTGELFF. In nucleotides, the sequence is TGCGCCAGCAGACAGCGGGGGCTAACCGGGGAGCTGTTTTTT.